The rows below give T cell receptor beta chains drawn from one sample of a study of control samples from healthy donors and cancer patients. Sequencing was performed with immunoSEQ multiplex PCR; in TCRdb, only in-frame clones are kept and a portion is missing. Of about 130,000 clones detected, roughly 90% appear once; the ten largest clones hold 2.5%. The specimen sequenced was blood. The receptors come from a young man in good health. Both conserved end residues are part of each CDR3. A D gene is named only where the DNA matches it firmly. Expanded clones are given a class, and other clones once, few, many or no size at all.

j_call clone_size d_call v_call cdr3_aa cdr3_nt
TRBJ1-5 . . TRBV19 CASSANKAQPQHF TGTGCCAGTAGTGCGAATAAAGCTCAGCCCCAGCATTTT
TRBJ2-5 . TRBD2 TRBV19 CASSMDGPASGVQETQYF TGTGCCAGTAGTATGGATGGGCCGGCTAGCGGGGTCCAAGAGACCCAGTACTTC
TRBJ2-1 . TRBD2 TRBV24-1 CATSDYGRVTFF TGTGCCACCAGTGATTACGGGAGGGTAACGTTCTTC
TRBJ1-1 . TRBD1 TRBV6-5 CASTRTGAPITEAFF TGTGCCAGCACCCGGACAGGGGCCCCCATCACTGAAGCTTTCTTT
TRBJ1-2 once . TRBV28 CASSLQGGRGYTF TGTGCCAGCAGTTTACAAGGTGGTCGGGGCTACACCTTC
TRBJ2-5 . . TRBV27 CASGIARKETQYF TGTGCCAGCGGGATCGCTAGGAAAGAGACCCAGTACTTC
TRBJ1-1 . . TRBV11-2 CASSLERYEAFF TGTGCCAGCAGCTTAGAAAGGTATGAAGCTTTCTTT
TRBJ2-1 . . TRBV18 CASSRRQLWNEQFF TGTGCCAGCTCTAGAAGGCAGCTTTGGAATGAGCAGTTCTTC
TRBJ2-2 few . TRBV7-2 CASSLGWSTGELFF TGTGCCAGCAGCTTAGGGTGGTCCACCGGGGAGCTGTTTTTT
TRBJ1-6 . . TRBV4-1 CASSQVVTGDNSPLHF TGCGCCAGCAGCCAAGTCGTGACAGGCGATAATTCACCCCTCCACTTT
TRBJ1-5 . TRBD1 TRBV27 CASSPGTDSNQPQHF TGTGCCAGCAGCCCCGGGACAGATAGCAATCAGCCCCAGCATTTT
TRBJ1-2 . TRBD1 TRBV29-1 CSVEWDGTGDGYTF TGCAGCGTTGAATGGGACGGGACAGGTGACGGCTACACCTTC
TRBJ1-1 . . TRBV19 CASSIVSTSGAEAFF TGTGCCAGTAGTATAGTGAGTACTTCTGGGGCTGAAGCTTTCTTT
TRBJ1-1 . . TRBV29-1 CSVEDLGLNTEAFF TGCAGCGTTGAAGATCTGGGCCTTAACACTGAAGCTTTCTTT
TRBJ1-1 . . TRBV5-1 CASSYEPGGGTEAFF TGCGCCAGCAGCTACGAACCGGGTGGGGGCACTGAAGCTTTCTTT
TRBJ1-5 . TRBD1 TRBV10-3 CAISGQGAGQPQHF TGTGCCATCAGTGGTCAGGGGGCCGGGCAGCCCCAGCATTTT
TRBJ2-7 . . TRBV30 CAWGPQHGGQYF TGTGCCTGGGGCCCTCAACATGGCGGGCAGTACTTC
TRBJ2-1 . . TRBV6-7 CARFGSRVEQFF TGTGCCAGGTTTGGTAGTAGGGTTGAGCAGTTCTTC
TRBJ1-2 . . TRBV5-1 CASSTRGEGGYTF TGCGCCAGCAGCACCCGGGGGGAAGGTGGCTACACCTTC